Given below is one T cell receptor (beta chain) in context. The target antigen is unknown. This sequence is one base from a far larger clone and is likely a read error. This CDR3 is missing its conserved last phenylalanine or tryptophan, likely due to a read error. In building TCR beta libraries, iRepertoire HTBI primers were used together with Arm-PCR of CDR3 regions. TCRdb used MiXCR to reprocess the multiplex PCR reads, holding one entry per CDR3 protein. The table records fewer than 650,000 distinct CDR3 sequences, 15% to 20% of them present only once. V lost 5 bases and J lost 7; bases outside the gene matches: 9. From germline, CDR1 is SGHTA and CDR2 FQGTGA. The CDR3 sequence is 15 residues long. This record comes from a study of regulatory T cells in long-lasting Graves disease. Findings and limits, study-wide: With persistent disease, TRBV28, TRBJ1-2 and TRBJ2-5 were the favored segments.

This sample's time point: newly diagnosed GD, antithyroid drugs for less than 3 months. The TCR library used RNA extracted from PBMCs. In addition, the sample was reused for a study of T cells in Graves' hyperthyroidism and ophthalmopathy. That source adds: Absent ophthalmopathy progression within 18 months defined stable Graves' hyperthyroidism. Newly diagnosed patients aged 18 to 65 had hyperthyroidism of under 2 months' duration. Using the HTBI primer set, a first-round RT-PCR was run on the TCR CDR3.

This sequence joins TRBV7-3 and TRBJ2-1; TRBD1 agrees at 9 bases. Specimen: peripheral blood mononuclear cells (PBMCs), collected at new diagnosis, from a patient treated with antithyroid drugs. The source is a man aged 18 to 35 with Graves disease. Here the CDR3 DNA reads TGTGCCAGCAGCCACACAGGGGGCGTCTATAATGAGCAGTTCTCC. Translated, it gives CASSHTGGVYNEQFS.